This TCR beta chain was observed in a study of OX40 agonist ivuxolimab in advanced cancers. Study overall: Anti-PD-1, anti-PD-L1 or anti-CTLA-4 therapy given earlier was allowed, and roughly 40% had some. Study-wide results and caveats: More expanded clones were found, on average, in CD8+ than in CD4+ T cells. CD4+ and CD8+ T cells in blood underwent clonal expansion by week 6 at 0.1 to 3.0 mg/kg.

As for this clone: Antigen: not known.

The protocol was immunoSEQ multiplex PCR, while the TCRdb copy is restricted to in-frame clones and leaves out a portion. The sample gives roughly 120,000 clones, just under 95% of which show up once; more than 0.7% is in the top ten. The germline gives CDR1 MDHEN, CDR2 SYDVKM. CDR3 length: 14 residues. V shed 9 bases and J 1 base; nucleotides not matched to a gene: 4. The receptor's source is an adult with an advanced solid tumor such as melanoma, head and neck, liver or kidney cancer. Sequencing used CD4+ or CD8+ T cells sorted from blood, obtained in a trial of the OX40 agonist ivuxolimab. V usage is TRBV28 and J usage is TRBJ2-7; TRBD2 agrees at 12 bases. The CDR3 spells CASYTSGRSYEQYF. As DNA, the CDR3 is TGTGCCAGTTATACTAGCGGGAGGTCCTACGAGCAGTACTTC.